This section outlines one T cell receptor beta chain sequence together with its context. Its antigen is currently unknown. These data are taken from a study of blood T cells in healthy people across ages. Study-level background: Per two T cells, about one barcoded beta molecule was captured through template switching. Whole-study results and caveats: A strong correlation between TCR beta diversity and naive T cell percentage was seen. With unsorted PBMCs, a conclusive comparison of naive versus antigen-experienced cells was not possible. Naive CD4+ cell counts and diversity both ran higher in long-lived than in aged donors.

CDR1 is KGHDR, CDR2 SFDVKD, per germline. The CDR3 length is 13 residues. V lost 7 bases and J 8 bases, leaving 11 bases between the germline ends. A sample-barcoded 5' primer and a J-beta primer mix were used in a second PCR of about 6 to 11 cycles. TCRdb processed the 5' RACE reads anew with MiXCR; each CDR3 protein has one entry. The sample lists 600,000 to 800,000 distinct CDR3 sequences, under 25% occurring once. The sample taken for sequencing was blood. The TCR sequence derives from a man aged 65 to 79 in good health. This sequence joins TRBV24-1 and TRBJ1-6, with D possibly TRBD1 on 5 matching bases. CDR3 bases: TGTGCCACCAGCCTGTCGGGGGATTCACCCCTCCACTTT. This encodes CATSLSGDSPLHF.